The source of this T cell receptor beta chain is a study of cytomegalovirus exposure and HLA in healthy donors. As for this clone: Its antigen is not known.

The CDR3 has 14 residues. Germline V CDR1 and CDR2: SQVTM, ANQGSEA. Trimming took 6 bases from V and 8 from J; bases not matched to a gene: 14. Generated by immunoSEQ multiplex PCR, the TCRdb table keeps only in-frame clones and is missing some. The table includes 85,000 to 130,000 clones, 88% detected once. Study-level findings and limits: The study listed roughly 160 cytomegalovirus-associated TCR beta chains. Most sequenced TCRs were rare (though some public TCRs occurred in many donors). That first-cohort TCR clusters tended to co-occur in the approximately 110 validation repertoires was found in a later analysis. Reported performance of the classifier showed diagnosis of cytomegalovirus status with high specificity and sensitivity.

This receptor was identified in a woman in her late teens or twenties in good health and CMV-seropositive. The chain couples TRBV29-1 to TRBJ2-3, with 7 bases matching TRBD1. What was sequenced was PBMCs. CDR3 DNA: TGCAGCGTGGGGGTGACAGGGTCATGGGGTACGCAGTATTTT. Translating it yields CSVGVTGSWGTQYF.